This TCR beta chain came from a study of identical twins. Healthy Caucasians provided all donations. This clonotype appeared a few times. The target antigen is unknown. The CDR3 length is 13 residues. The V end lost 3 bases, the J end lost 0 bases, and 6 bases lay between the germline ends. Broader study findings: Its conclusions, products of cross-sectional statistical analysis, did not come from following the same donors. Within twin pairs, the out-of-frame alpha sequences they shared showed excess low generation probability.

cDNA molecules carried unique molecular identifiers, and template switching added a universal primer site. TCRdb used MiXCR to reprocess the 5' RACE reads, holding one entry per CDR3 protein. This sample has fewer than 550,000 distinct CDR3 sequences; over 11% occur once, and the top ten carry 0.98%. The sample also formed part of further work on yellow fever vaccine responses in identical twins.

The TCR sequence derives from a woman aged 18-29 years in good health. This chain joins TRBV12-3 or TRBV12-4 and TRBJ2-7; D is uncertain. The sequencing sample was made of CD4+ T cells sorted from blood. This CDR3 reads CASSLVLSYEQYF. CDR3 nucleotide sequence: TGTGCCAGCAGTTTGGTCCTCTCCTACGAGCAGTACTTC.